These 29 T cell receptor beta chains share one sample of origin, sequenced in a study of CD4 T cells in relation to SARS-CoV-2 and coronaviruses (dated by TCRdb to about 2021). The library was built by means of the immunoSEQ multiplex PCR assay. What TCRdb holds here is the immuneACCESS table cut down to in-frame rearrangements. Part of the clones is not present; checked against another copy, under half of the missing clones reflect an unresolved V gene, and the others are unexplained. Within this sample are under 25,000 clones, with 78% of them counted one time only. About 18% of the sample goes to the ten largest clones. These receptors have no identified antigens. CD4+ T cells from unexposed donors were collected before the COVID-19 pandemic (2011-2018). Following 10 days of culture, the EasySep CD4+ T cell isolation kit was used to isolate CD4+ T cells. The material sequenced was CD4+ T cells from PBMCs, cultured in vitro. Receptor source: a human donor in good health.

This rearrangement joins TRBV12-3 or TRBV12-4 to TRBJ1-3; D may be TRBD1 (6 bases). This CDR3 contains 13 residues. V was pared by 7 bases and J by 3 bases, with 10 bases between. The CDR3 reads CASTRTVGNTIYF. The CDR3 bases are TGTGCCAGCACCAGGACAGTTGGAAACACCATATATTTT.

The CDR3 nucleotides are TGTGCCAGCAGTCCCGGACAGGCGGGAGAGACCCAGTACTTC. Residues: CASSPGQAGETQYF. The rearrangement links TRBV28 to TRBJ2-5; 7 bases are a match to TRBD1. Germline CDR1 is MDHEN and CDR2 is SYDVKM. The CDR3 has 14 amino acids. V was pared by 5 bases and J by 4 bases, with 7 bases of the junction left unmatched.

This chain joins TRBV2 and TRBJ2-1; maybe TRBD1 (5 bases). Trimming pared 6 bases from V and 0 bases from J, leaving 21 bases between. The CDR3 length is 18 residues. From germline, CDR1 is SNHLY and CDR2 FYNNEI. DNA for the CDR3: TGTGCCAGCAGCCTTTCCTTACGACAGAGTAGCTCCTACAATGAGCAGTTCTTC. Protein sequence: CASSLSLRQSSSYNEQFF.

This clone was recorded a few times. The rearrangement uses TRBV6-4 and TRBJ2-2; 11 bases are shared with TRBD1. The CDR3 has 14 amino acids. Germline CDR1 reads MRHNA; CDR2 reads SNTAGT. V shed 6 bases, J shed 3 bases, and the junction held 0 bases outside the gene matches. CDR3 sequence (DNA): TGTGCCAGCAGGGGACAGGGGGACACCGGGGAGCTGTTTTTT. This gives the protein CASRGQGDTGELFF.

J is TRBJ2-7 and V is TRBV3-1 (or the pseudogene TRBV3-2), with no clear D. V shed 3 bases and J shed 4 bases, with 10 bases lying between them. The CDR3 runs 13 residues. The germline V gene encodes CDR1 LGHDT and CDR2 YNNKEL (reference sequence). In nucleotides, the CDR3 is TGTGCCAGCAGCCAGCCAGCCGGTTACGAGCAGTACTTC. It codes for CASSQPAGYEQYF.

The gene calls are TRBV12-3 or TRBV12-4 and TRBJ1-6, with D hard to call. Between the trimmed V and J ends, which lost 3 bases and 6 bases, there was a span of 6 bases. This CDR3 is 13 amino acids long. CDR3 protein: CASSFKSNSPLHF. The CDR3 coding sequence is TGTGCCAGCAGTTTCAAGTCTAATTCACCCCTCCACTTT.

This chain uses TRBV5-6 with TRBJ1-6; D gene unclear. The CDR3 contains 15 residues. The germline CDR1 and CDR2 sequences are SGHDT and YYEEEE. Deletions cut 1 base from V and 5 bases from J, with 10 bases between. CDR3 coding DNA: TGTGCCAGCAGCTTGAGTCGCACAAATAATTCACCCCTCCACTTT. Translation gives CASSLSRTNNSPLHF.

This clone was counted a few times. J is TRBJ1-5 and V is TRBV18; 7 nucleotides align to TRBD1. The length of the CDR3 is 15 residues. The germline V gene has CDR1 KGHSH and CDR2 LQKENI. V trimming: 4 bases; J trimming: 5 bases; junction bases outside the gene matches: 8. The CDR3, as DNA: TGTGCCAGCTCACTACTACAGGGGAGAGATCAGCCCCAGCATTTT. This sequence encodes CASSLLQGRDQPQHF.

The chain couples TRBV6-1 to TRBJ2-1; possible D gene TRBD2, 5 bases. Germline assignment: CDR1 MNHNS and CDR2 SASEGT. The CDR3 runs 14 residues. V was trimmed by 2 bases and J by 9 bases, leaving 14 bases between them. DNA for the CDR3: TGTGCCAGCAGTGAAATAAACTTTCGGGGTGAGCAGTTCTTC. This sequence encodes CASSEINFRGEQFF.

The chain has TRBV2 and TRBJ2-5; no definite D call. Trimming took off 7 bases at V and 4 bases at J, with 19 bases between the two ends. CDR3 length: 15 residues. The germline gives CDR1 SNHLY, CDR2 FYNNEI. As DNA, the CDR3 is TGTGCCAGCACCCCTGGTTTACCCCCCTTAGAGACCCAGTACTTC. Protein product: CASTPGLPPLETQYF.

The rearrangement joins TRBV6-5 to TRBJ1-1; TRBD1 matches 7 bases. The J segment lost 4 bases and the V segment lost 4 bases, leaving 12 bases of the junction unmatched. CDR3 length: 16 residues. Per the germline V gene, CDR1 is MNHEY and CDR2 is SVGAGI. DNA of the CDR3: TGTGCCAGCAGTTCGGGACAGAGCCAAAGGTTCACTGAAGCTTTCTTT. Translating it yields CASSSGQSQRFTEAFF.

The V and J genes are TRBV15 and TRBJ1-5; D ambiguous. The V end lost 3 bases, the J end lost 7 bases, and 13 bases lay between the germline ends. Germline CDR1 LNHNV, CDR2 YYDKDF (reference sequence). This CDR3 is 14 amino acids long. The CDR3 region is CATSSVRSGQPQHF. CDR3 in DNA: TGTGCCACCAGCAGTGTCAGAAGTGGCCAGCCCCAGCATTTT.

The CDR3 loop reads CASSYGTNTEAFF. As DNA, the CDR3 is TGTGCCAGCAGTTATGGGACGAACACTGAAGCTTTCTTT. The chain has TRBV6-5 and TRBJ1-1; maybe TRBD1 (5 bases). Trimming left V 3 bases short and J 1 base short, with 6 bases between. The CDR3 has 13 amino acids. Germline-derived CDR1 and CDR2 are MNHEY and SVGAGI.

This sequence joins TRBV6-5 and TRBJ2-3; D remains unclear. The ends were cut back, 8 bases at V and 6 bases at J, with 12 bases in the middle. CDR1 is MNHEY and CDR2 is SVGAGI in the germline V gene. This CDR3 region has 12 residues. The CDR3 is CASRRTADTQYF. CDR3 bases: TGTGCCAGCCGACGAACCGCGGATACGCAGTATTTT.

The chain carries TRBV18 and TRBJ2-7, with D perhaps matching TRBD2 (5 bases). The V and J ends lost 4 bases and 0 bases respectively, with 16 bases between them. There are 16 residues in the CDR3. Germline assignment: CDR1 KGHSH and CDR2 LQKENI. Here the CDR3 DNA reads TGTGCCAGCTCACTCCCGGGTAAACGGGGCTCCTACGAGCAGTACTTC. Amino acids: CASSLPGKRGSYEQYF. Variable domain in full (rest from reference TRBV18 and TRBJ2-7): NAGVMQNPRHLVRRRGQEARLRCSPMKGHSHVYWYRQLPEEGLKFMVYLQKENIIDESGMPKERFSAEFPKEGPSILRIQQVVRGDSAAYFCASSLPGKRGSYEQYFGPGTRLTVT.

V usage is TRBV28 and J usage is TRBJ1-6; 8 positions match TRBD1. Looked up from germline, CDR1 is MDHEN and CDR2 is SYDVKM. The CDR3 has 15 residues. V lost 6 bases and J lost 10; bases outside the gene matches: 11. CDR3 nucleotide sequence: TGTGCCAGCAGCAAGACAGGGGTGGGAGGATCACCCCTCCACTTT. Protein sequence: CASSKTGVGGSPLHF.

This chain connects TRBV11-2 to TRBJ2-4; 13 bases are a match to TRBD2. V lost 6 bases and J lost 8; bases outside the gene matches: 7. The CDR3 sequence is 15 residues long. Germline CDR1 and CDR2: SGHAT and FQNNGV. The CDR3 coding sequence is TGTGCCAGCAGACTAGCGGGAGGGGGAGGGGACATTCAGTACTTC. It translates to CASRLAGGGGDIQYF.

This sequence joins TRBV18 and TRBJ2-7, with 7 bases lining up with TRBD1. Trimming cost V 3 bases and J 5 bases; bases outside gene matches: 4. Germline CDR1 reads KGHSH; CDR2 reads LQKENI. The CDR3 is 13 amino acids. The CDR3 loop is CASSPPGGDEQYF. The CDR3 DNA is TGTGCCAGCTCACCCCCAGGGGGTGACGAGCAGTACTTC. The complete variable domain, with remaining parts taken from reference TRBV18 and TRBJ2-7, reads NAGVMQNPRHLVRRRGQEARLRCSPMKGHSHVYWYRQLPEEGLKFMVYLQKENIIDESGMPKERFSAEFPKEGPSILRIQQVVRGDSAAYFCASSPPGGDEQYFGPGTRLTVT.

The chain is built from TRBV2 and TRBJ2-1; 9 bases are a match to TRBD2. Germline loops: CDR1 SNHLY, CDR2 FYNNEI. The CDR3 extends over 15 amino acids. V lost 1 base, J lost 7 bases, and 5 bases stayed unmatched. The CDR3 region has the DNA TGTGCCAGCAGTGAAGTGGGACTAGCCAGGAATGAGCAGTTCTTC. It yields the protein CASSEVGLARNEQFF.

This chain connects TRBV5-4 to TRBJ2-3; weak D call: TRBD1 (6 bases). V gave up 1 base and J gave up 0 bases, with 9 bases separating them. The CDR3 has 15 amino acids. The germline gives CDR1 SGHNT, CDR2 YYREEE (reference sequence). CDR3 sequence (DNA): TGTGCCAGCAGCTTGACCGGGACAAGCACAGATACGCAGTATTTT. This gives the protein CASSLTGTSTDTQYF.

The chain couples TRBV19 to TRBJ1-5; no reliable D call. In germline, CDR1 is LNHDA, CDR2 SQIVND (reference sequence). The CDR3 loop spans 15 amino acids. V was trimmed by 5 bases and J by 2 bases, leaving 13 bases between them. The CDR3 nucleotides read TGTGCCAGTAGTCCAAATGGTTACGGCAATCAGCCCCAGCATTTT. This encodes CASSPNGYGNQPQHF.

The V and J genes are TRBV20-1 and TRBJ1-2; the D gene is possibly TRBD1 (5 bases). CDR1 DFQATT and CDR2 SNEGSKA come from the germline V gene (reference sequence). Trimming removed 3 bases at V and 4 bases at J, with 12 bases between. The CDR3 has 13 amino acids. In nucleotides, the CDR3 is TGCAGTGCTAGTCACGGCAGGGCCTATGGCTACACCTTC. Protein product: CSASHGRAYGYTF.

The CDR3 protein is CASSHLTALQVDNSPLHF. CDR3 sequence (DNA): TGTGCCAGCAGTCACCTGACTGCCTTACAGGTGGATAATTCACCCCTCCACTTT. The rearrangement links TRBV28 to TRBJ1-6, with a weak D call TRBD1 (5 bases). The CDR3 is made up of 18 amino acids. Trimming removed 5 bases at V and 5 bases at J, with 22 bases between. Germline V gene sequence: CDR1 MDHEN, CDR2 SYDVKM.

This chain joins TRBV6-4 and TRBJ2-2, with D perhaps matching TRBD2 (5 bases). The CDR3 is 16 residues long. Trimming took 6 bases from V and 3 from J, leaving 17 bases between them. The V gene's germline CDR1 is MRHNA and CDR2 SNTAGT. DNA of the CDR3: TGTGCCAGCAGAGTGGACTCTGGGAGTGACACCGGGGAGCTGTTTTTT. It is translated as CASRVDSGSDTGELFF.

This rearrangement joins TRBV5-1 to TRBJ2-7; 8 positions agree with TRBD2. In germline, CDR1 is SGHRS, CDR2 YFSETQ. V lost 0 bases to trimming and J lost 6 bases; unmatched junction nucleotides: 5. The CDR3 is made up of 14 amino acids. The CDR3 protein is CASSLGIAGSEQYF. Here the CDR3 DNA reads TGCGCCAGCAGCTTGGGGATAGCGGGGAGCGAGCAGTACTTC. The full variable domain, rest sourced from reference TRBV5-1 and TRBJ2-7, is KAGVTQTPRYLIKTRGQQVTLSCSPISGHRSVSWYQQTPGQGLQFLFEYFSETQRNKGNFPGRFSGRQFSNSRSEMNVSTLELGDSALYLCASSLGIAGSEQYFGPGTRLTVT.

The J gene is TRBJ2-7, the V gene TRBV25-1; TRBD1 agrees at 8 bases. CDR3 length: 14 residues. The junction had 9 bases not matched to a gene; V was cut back by 6 bases and J by 5 bases. In germline, CDR1 is MGHDK, CDR2 SYGVNS. The CDR3: CASRGRDRSHEQYF. The CDR3 nucleotides read TGTGCCAGCAGGGGTCGGGACAGGTCCCACGAGCAGTACTTC.

This chain connects TRBV24-1 to TRBJ2-5; 7 positions agree with TRBD2. The CDR3 loop spans 13 amino acids. Unmatched junction bases numbered 1, after V lost 4 bases and J lost 3 bases. The germline V gene has CDR1 KGHDR and CDR2 SFDVKD. This chain's CDR3 is CATSEGGKETQYF. The CDR3 DNA sequence: TGTGCCACCAGTGAGGGGGGGAAAGAGACCCAGTACTTC.

The chain carries TRBV4-2 and TRBJ2-7; 13 bases line up with TRBD2. CDR3 size: 18 residues. CDR1 is LGHNA and CDR2 is YNFKEQ in the germline V gene. The ends lost 1 base at V and 0 bases at J; junction bases unmatched: 6. This CDR3 is CASSQGLAGGPSSYEQYF. The CDR3 DNA reads as TGTGCCAGCAGCCAAGGACTAGCGGGAGGCCCTAGCTCCTACGAGCAGTACTTC.

This clone was counted a single time. In DNA form, the CDR3 reads TGCGCCAGCAGCTTGGCGTTCGGGGACAGGAGCTCCTACGAGCAGTACTTC. Protein product: CASSLAFGDRSSYEQYF. The gene calls are TRBV5-1 and TRBJ2-7, with 8 nucleotides matching TRBD1. Germline CDR1 is SGHRS and CDR2 is YFSETQ. The J segment lost 0 bases and the V segment lost 0 bases, leaving 8 bases of the junction unmatched. The CDR3 extends over 17 amino acids.